This T cell receptor beta chain was sequenced for a study of T cells after posttransplantation cyclophosphamide. Broader study findings: TRB overlap between skin or GI tissue T cells and blood was limited. Recipient CMV seropositivity and CMV reactivation strongly tracked TRB clonality. Later blood repertoires were often dominated by clones from the donor CD8+ memory compartment.

As to this clone: As yet, its antigen is unknown.

Sequencing was performed with immunoSEQ multiplex PCR; in TCRdb, only in-frame clones are kept and a portion is missing. The table shows 30,000 or so clones, with around nine tenths occurring only once. Specimen: PBMCs. The receptor was isolated from a woman in her thirties or forties with a blood cancer, CMV-positive, and with a related stem cell donor.

The CDR3 sequence is CASSLDGGGAESDTQYF. The CDR3 DNA reads TGTGCCAGCAGCTTAGATGGCGGGGGGGCCGAGTCAGATACGCAGTATTTT. The J gene is TRBJ2-3, the V gene TRBV7-2, with TRBD2 identical over 9 bases. Germline V lookup: CDR1 SGHTA, CDR2 FQGNSA. With 1 base clipped from V and 4 bases from J, the junction kept 9 bases outside the gene matches. This CDR3 region has 17 residues.